This TCR beta chain was recorded in a study of blood T cells in healthy people across ages. Healthy Caucasian individuals from Russia aged about 6 to 90 served as donors. Per germline, CDR1 MNHNS and CDR2 SASEGT. V dropped 1 base and J dropped 0 bases, with 9 bases sitting between them. CDR3 length equals 16 residues. The use of a sample-barcoded 5' primer and a J-beta primer mix characterized a second PCR of roughly 6 to 11 cycles. In TCRdb, the 5' RACE reads were re-called with MiXCR into one record per CDR3 protein. Seen here are hundreds of thousands of distinct CDR3 sequences, around 48% observed once, and the top ten hold about an eighth.

Sequencing was done on a sample of blood. The chain uses TRBV6-1 and TRBJ1-4; D call uncertain. This sequence originates from a man younger than 45 in good health. The CDR3 protein is CASSEGPRTTNEKLFF. The CDR3 nucleotides read TGTGCCAGCAGTGAAGGTCCCAGGACAACTAATGAAAAACTGTTTTTT.